The 17 T cell receptor beta chains below come from one sample, sequenced in a study of blood T cell repertoires in COVID-19. Generated by immunoSEQ multiplex PCR, the TCRdb table keeps only in-frame clones and is missing some. The sample holds roughly 270,000 clones, 88% seen once. Sequences were obtained from peripheral blood. The origin of the receptors is a man between 18 and 35 years old with active or convalescent COVID-19.

The rearrangement joins TRBV5-3 to TRBJ2-5; 11 nucleotides line up with TRBD2. TRBV5-3 qualifies as an ORF whose function is uncertain. V lost 3 bases to trimming and J lost 1 base; unmatched junction nucleotides: 11. The CDR3 spans 18 residues. CDR3 residues: CARSSKLAGENIQETQYF. CDR3 in DNA: TGTGCCAGAAGCTCAAAACTAGCGGGGGAGAATATCCAAGAGACCCAGTACTTC.

J is TRBJ1-1 and V is TRBV9, with D unresolved. Germline V CDR1 and CDR2: SGDLS, YYNGEE. The CDR3 runs to 13 residues. With 2 bases removed from V and 0 bases from J, the gap between germline ends came to 5 bases. CDR3 bases: TGTGCCAGCAGCGTGCAGGTGAACACTGAAGCTTTCTTT. This sequence encodes CASSVQVNTEAFF.

The chain joins TRBV9 to TRBJ2-2, with a weak D call TRBD1 (6 bases). Germline V CDR1 and CDR2: SGDLS, YYNGEE. CDR3 length: 15 residues. Trimming cost V 1 base and J 6 bases, with 13 bases left between them. In nucleotides, the CDR3 is TGTGCCAGCAGCGTAACAGGGATCGGGGCCGGGGAGCTGTTTTTT. This codes for CASSVTGIGAGELFF.

The V and J genes are TRBV3-1 (or the pseudogene TRBV3-2) and TRBJ2-7; D is ambiguous. Germline assignment: CDR1 LGHDT and CDR2 YNNKEL (reference sequence). V lost 3 bases to trimming and J lost 4 bases, with 7 bases between them. This CDR3 comprises 12 residues. CDR3 DNA sequence: TGTGCCAGCAGCCATAGCAGTTACGAGCAGTACTTC. Amino acids: CASSHSSYEQYF.

The chain links TRBV7-9 to TRBJ2-1; no clear D. V shed 1 base and J shed 12 bases, with 13 bases lying between them. Per germline, CDR1 SEHNR and CDR2 FQNEAQ (reference sequence). The CDR3 totals 13 residues. Here the CDR3 reads CASSLVVDAGQFF. CDR3 nucleotide sequence: TGTGCCAGCAGCTTAGTGGTCGATGCCGGGCAGTTCTTC.

The chain combines TRBV12-3 or TRBV12-4 with TRBJ2-2; possibly TRBD1 for D (6 bases). V lost 11 bases and J 4 bases, leaving 11 bases between the germline ends. The CDR3 extends over 12 amino acids. CDR3 in amino acids: CAGQLGTGELFF. CDR3 bases: TGTGCCGGACAGCTAGGCACCGGGGAGCTGTTTTTT.

The chain links TRBV2 to TRBJ1-5; a possible D gene is TRBD1 (5 bases). This CDR3 is 15 amino acids long. The germline CDR1 and CDR2 sequences are SNHLY and FYNNEI. The ends were cut back, 4 bases at V and 0 bases at J, with 10 bases in the middle. DNA for the CDR3: TGTGCCAGCAGTGGTTGGACAAATAGCAATCAGCCCCAGCATTTT. Protein: CASSGWTNSNQPQHF.

J is TRBJ2-4 and V is TRBV5-1; 9 nucleotides agree with TRBD1. Germline-derived CDR1 and CDR2 are SGHRS and YFSETQ. The CDR3 is 15 residues long. V gave up 5 bases and J gave up 7 bases; unmatched junction bases: 10. Written as DNA, the CDR3 is TGCGCCAGCAGAACCGGACAGGGGTTGCAGAACATTCAGTACTTC. Amino acids: CASRTGQGLQNIQYF.

The gene calls are TRBV5-5 and TRBJ2-5, with TRBD2 identical over 8 bases. Germline assignment: CDR1 SGHKS and CDR2 YYEKEE (reference sequence). This CDR3 region has 16 residues. V was pared by 5 bases and J by 1 base, with 10 bases of the junction left unmatched. The DNA for the CDR3 is TGTGCCAGCAGATTTACGGGGGGGCGGTTCCAAGAGACCCAGTACTTC. It yields the protein CASRFTGGRFQETQYF.

V gene TRBV12-5 combines with J gene TRBJ1-6; D remains unclear. Trimming left V 0 bases short and J 7 bases short, with 19 bases between. Germline V lookup: CDR1 LGHNT, CDR2 FRNRAP. This CDR3 spans 18 amino acids. The CDR3 bases are TGTGCTAGTGGTTTGGTGGACCTCAGAGGAGGACCGAATTCACCCCTCCACTTT. This encodes CASGLVDLRGGPNSPLHF.

The rearrangement joins TRBV4-1 to TRBJ1-1; 8 bases align to TRBD1. Germline CDR1 is MGHRA and CDR2 is YSYEKL. This CDR3 spans 15 amino acids. Trimming took 4 bases from V and 4 from J; bases not matched to a gene: 8. The DNA for the CDR3 is TGCGCCAGCAGCCGAGCGACAGGGGACGGCACTGAAGCTTTCTTT. Encoded protein: CASSRATGDGTEAFF.

This clone has a single count. The chain links TRBV19 to TRBJ1-5; D not resolved. With 3 bases removed from V and 0 bases from J, the gap between germline ends came to 12 bases. CDR3 size: 16 residues. Germline V gene lookup returns CDR1 LNHDA and CDR2 SQIVND (reference sequence). The CDR3 sequence: CASSIAGHNSNQPQHF. As DNA, the CDR3 is TGTGCCAGTAGTATCGCAGGCCATAATAGCAATCAGCCCCAGCATTTT.

V usage is TRBV14 and J usage is TRBJ2-1; 7 bases are shared with TRBD2. The CDR3 is 15 amino acids. The germline V gene encodes CDR1 SGHDN and CDR2 FVKESK. V lost 1 base, J lost 4 bases, and 4 bases stayed unmatched. CDR3 bases: TGTGCCAGCAGCCAAGGGCGGGGGTCGTACAATGAGCAGTTCTTC. Protein sequence: CASSQGRGSYNEQFF.

The J gene is TRBJ2-7, the V gene TRBV7-2, with TRBD2 matching 7 bases. V was clipped by 0 bases and J by 4 bases; unmatched bases: 15. The germline V gene encodes CDR1 SGHTA and CDR2 FQGNSA. CDR3 length equals 18 residues. Here the CDR3 reads CASSLAAGVPVRGYEQYF. The CDR3 DNA reads TGTGCCAGCAGCTTAGCGGCGGGGGTCCCGGTGCGGGGGTACGAGCAGTACTTC.

This clone has more than one count but fewer than ten. Other DNA sequences in the same sample also yield this CDR3. The chain employs TRBV2 and TRBJ1-3; unclear D gene. Germline lookup yields CDR1 SNHLY and CDR2 FYNNEI. Trimming took 2 bases from V and 1 from J, leaving 6 bases between them. This CDR3 contains 14 residues. For the CDR3, the DNA is TGTGCCAGCAGTGAACAGGTTTCTGGAAACACCATATATTTT. It encodes CASSEQVSGNTIYF. The full variable domain, with the rest looked up from reference TRBV2 and TRBJ1-3, is EPEVTQTPSHQVTQMGQEVILRCVPISNHLYFYWYRQILGQKVEFLVSFYNNEISEKSEIFDDQFSVERPDGSNFTLKIRSTKLEDSAMYFCASSEQVSGNTIYFGEGSWLTVV.

V and J are TRBV9 and TRBJ1-5; TRBD1 agrees at 8 bases. V shed 4 bases and J 6 bases; nucleotides not matched to a gene: 9. In germline, CDR1 is SGDLS, CDR2 YYNGEE. There are 15 residues in the CDR3. The CDR3 DNA reads as TGTGCCAGCAGCAAAACGGACAGGGAGACTCAGCCCCAGCATTTT. This gives the protein CASSKTDRETQPQHF.

The CDR3, as DNA: TGTGCCAGCAGTGGTTTCAGGCTAGCAGAGACCCAGTACTTC. This codes for CASSGFRLAETQYF. The chain has TRBV2 and TRBJ2-5; TRBD2 is a possible D gene (5 bases). The length of the CDR3 is 14 residues. V lost 4 bases and J 4 bases, leaving 13 bases between the germline ends. Germline V gene sequence: CDR1 SNHLY, CDR2 FYNNEI.